This TCR beta chain was sequenced during a study of blood T cell repertoires in COVID-19. Study-wide context: Sites in the United States, Italy and Spain provided acute and convalescent COVID-19 samples. T cells, B-cell-depleted T cells, or PBMCs provided the cDNA or gDNA that served as material.

Authors' analysis steps: Using reference gene primer amplification, nucleated cell counts were estimated. Libraries were prepared by immunoSEQ multiplex PCR; TCRdb keeps only in-frame clonotypes and omits some of them. V, J and clone size derive from that table, while D and trimming were established from the DNA sequence. The repertoire holds some 200,000 clones, with 85% to 90% as singletons. This CDR3 has 13 amino acids. Germline V gene lookup returns CDR1 LNHDA and CDR2 SQIVND (reference sequence). The V end was cut by 7 bases, the J end by 7 bases, with 14 bases between. What was sequenced was peripheral blood. The source of this sequence is a woman between 18 and 30 years old who had recovered from COVID-19. V usage is TRBV19 and J usage is TRBJ1-5; a weak D match, TRBD1 (5 bases). CDR3 in DNA: TGTGCCAGTAATCTGGGGCTCAGGCAGCCCCAGCATTTT. Residues: CASNLGLRQPQHF.